This T cell receptor (beta chain) comes out of a study of cytomegalovirus exposure and HLA in healthy donors. Method: immunoSEQ multiplex PCR; TCRdb's copy keeps in-frame clones and lacks some. The repertoire consists of 130,000 to 150,000 clones, with approximately 84% occurring once and the leading ten covering roughly 1.4%. Study-level points and caveats: In vitro checks showed that a few CMV-associated chains really do target CMV antigens. Rarity characterized most TCR sequences, yet some public TCRs appeared in many donors. Reports indicated that the classifier achieved high specificity and sensitivity in diagnosing cytomegalovirus status.

The CDR3 length is 15 residues. After removal of 3 bases from V and 3 bases from J, the junction contained 5 bases not matched to a gene. Germline assignment: CDR1 SGHVS and CDR2 FNYEAQ. As regards this clone: Its antigen is currently unknown.

The chain has TRBV7-6 and TRBJ2-1, with 7 nucleotides matching TRBD2. This TCR was sampled from a woman in her thirties in good health and CMV-seronegative. The sample taken for sequencing was PBMCs. CDR3 bases: TGTGCCAGCAGCTTCCTCGGGGGGTTCTACAATGAGCAGTTCTTC. The encoded protein is CASSFLGGFYNEQFF.